The following is a TCR beta chain sequence with its context. Its antigen specificity is not known. Base quality data are lacking; no much larger clone is found one base away. The method behind the library was PCR. TCRdb names Illumina HiSeq 2500 as the instrument used. TCR libraries were prepared with molecular barcoding, using unique molecular identifiers to normalize TCRbeta repertoire quantification. TCRdb cleaned the public reads at Q25 with fastp, built clones with MiXCR and kept in-frame beta chains. Here each entry gathers all rows of one CDR3 protein and keeps the most common genes and DNA. The sample profile shows about 830,000 distinct CDR3 sequences; under 20% of them were found once. The ten largest clones represent about 5% of the sample. V is shortened by 5 bases, J by 2 bases, and the region joining them spans 16 bases. From cysteine to phenylalanine, the CDR3 is 16 amino acids long. Only the CDR3 DNA is retained, 48 bases long and in frame from the first base. CDR1 and CDR2 are read off the germline V gene as SGHTA and FQGTGA.

The data were obtained in a study of T-cell reconstitution after alpha-beta-depleted transplantation in children (dated by TCRdb to 2015 to 2016). With respect to the entire study: Using TCR repertoire profiling, the study quantitatively followed how T-cell immune reconstitution unfolded in children after TCRalphabeta/CD19-depleted allogeneic hematopoietic cell transplantation.

Overall study results and their limits: Apparently early alphabetaT-cell count recovery about two months after transplant reportedly relied on only several hundred rapidly expanded clones derived from non-depleted graft cells. In some patients, the high TCRbeta diversity seen at day 60 was put down to recipient T cells and intrathymic progenitors that had survived conditioning. Over subsequent months, a decline in hyperexpanded clone frequencies was noted, and after one year, T-cell counts and TCRbeta diversity were mostly ascribed to newly produced T cells.

The treatment or condition label, read with the paper, signifies: allogeneic hematopoietic cell transplantation with graft depleted of TCRalphabeta T cells and CD19 B cells. TCRalphabeta/CD19-depleted allogeneic hematopoietic cell grafts were given to the transplant recipients, all of whom were children. The sequence was obtained from a male patient younger than 18 who had a stem cell transplant for acute lymphoblastic leukemia, so the T cells may come from the graft donor. This chain joins TRBV7-3 to TRBJ2-1, with the identity of the D gene unclear. Here the sequenced sample was PBMCs, mostly from graft donor cells, taken 360 days after TCRalphabeta/CD19-depleted stem cell transplant. The DNA sequence reads TGTGCCAGCAGCGCCTTGAATAGACTTACCTACAATGAGCAGTTCTTC. This sequence encodes CASSALNRLTYNEQFF.